A single sample is the source of the 30 T cell receptor beta chains below, sequenced in a study of blood T cell repertoires in COVID-19. Produced via immunoSEQ multiplex PCR; TCRdb's table is partial and in-frame only. This sample has over 300,000 clones, with 86% found just once. The sequencing input was peripheral blood. Every receptor here comes from a woman aged 45-60 years with acute or convalescent COVID-19.

The chain employs TRBV3-1 (or the pseudogene TRBV3-2) and TRBJ2-5; D unresolved. Trimming stripped 1 base from V and 5 bases from J, with 5 bases between. The CDR3 totals 12 residues. CDR1 is LGHDT, CDR2 YNNKEL, per germline (reference sequence). The CDR3 loop reads CASSQGIETQYF. CDR3 nucleotide sequence: TGTGCCAGCAGCCAAGGTATTGAGACCCAGTACTTC.

This chain connects TRBV28 to TRBJ2-4; D unclear. The CDR3 has 11 amino acids. The V end was cut by 6 bases, the J end by 5 bases, with 5 bases between. Germline V gene lookup returns CDR1 MDHEN and CDR2 SYDVKM. CDR3 in amino acids: CASRAQNIQYF. DNA of the CDR3: TGTGCCAGCAGGGCACAAAACATTCAGTACTTC.

The V and J genes are TRBV10-3 and TRBJ2-7; D may be TRBD2 (5 bases). V shed 0 bases and J shed 1 base, with 13 bases lying between them. The length of the CDR3 is 16 residues. Germline lookup yields CDR1 ENHRY and CDR2 SYGVKD. The CDR3 DNA follows: TGTGCCATCAGTGAGTCGATAGGGCGCGGGTCCTACGAGCAGTACTTC. Its protein product is CAISESIGRGSYEQYF.

The V and J genes are TRBV5-1 and TRBJ2-7; TRBD1 matches at 9 bases. This CDR3 contains 14 residues. CDR1 is SGHRS and CDR2 is YFSETQ in the germline V gene. Trimming took 3 bases from V and 2 from J; bases not matched to a gene: 3. This CDR3 is CASSYRTGAYEQYF. CDR3 sequence (DNA): TGCGCCAGCAGCTATCGGACAGGGGCCTACGAGCAGTACTTC.

V gene TRBV10-3 combines with J gene TRBJ2-7; maybe TRBD2 (5 bases). Germline values: CDR1 ENHRY, CDR2 SYGVKD. This CDR3 contains 15 residues. Trimming took off 0 bases at V and 6 bases at J, with 15 bases between the two ends. The CDR3: CAISESAEVPSEQYF. For the CDR3, the DNA is TGTGCCATCAGTGAGTCCGCGGAGGTTCCAAGCGAGCAGTACTTC.

The chain joins TRBV6-5 to TRBJ1-6, with D perhaps TRBD1 (5 bases). Trimming left V 6 bases short and J 7 bases short, with 16 bases between. This CDR3 is built from 15 residues. CDR1 is MNHEY and CDR2 is SVGAGI in the germline V gene. CDR3 in amino acids: CASRALGADNSPLHF. Written as DNA, the CDR3 is TGTGCCAGCAGAGCCCTTGGGGCGGACAATTCACCCCTCCACTTT.

The chain couples TRBV6-2 or TRBV6-3 to TRBJ1-5; D is possibly TRBD1 (5 bases). V was shortened by 2 bases and J by 2 bases, with 10 bases between the two germline ends. Germline V lookup: CDR1 MNHEY, CDR2 SVGEGT. CDR3 length equals 15 residues. As DNA, the CDR3 is TGTGCCAGCAGTTACCGGGGGGTTGGCAATCAGCCCCAGCATTTT. Translating it yields CASSYRGVGNQPQHF.

V is TRBV6-5 and J is TRBJ1-1; possible D gene TRBD1, 6 bases. Trimming left V 7 bases short and J 3 bases short, with 12 bases between. Germline V gene sequence: CDR1 MNHEY, CDR2 SVGAGI. This CDR3 contains 13 residues. CDR3 DNA sequence: TGTGCCAGCATCCGGGGGGCATACACTGAAGCTTTCTTT. This gives the protein CASIRGAYTEAFF.

The chain recombines TRBV19 with TRBJ2-1; 8 nucleotides agree with TRBD2. The germline V gene encodes CDR1 LNHDA and CDR2 SQIVND (reference sequence). V was clipped by 3 bases and J by 6 bases; unmatched bases: 4. The CDR3 loop spans 14 amino acids. The CDR3 coding sequence is TGTGCCAGTAGTATGCGGACTAGCTTCAATGAGCAGTTCTTC. Its protein is CASSMRTSFNEQFF.

The V call is TRBV28, the J call TRBJ1-5, with 11 bases aligning to TRBD1. The CDR3 is 17 amino acids. Unmatched junction bases numbered 11, after V lost 3 bases and J lost 7 bases. Germline V lookup: CDR1 MDHEN, CDR2 SYDVKM. In DNA form, the CDR3 reads TGTGCCAGCAGTTTTACGTTCGGGACAGGGGGTCGACAGCCCCAGCATTTT. The encoded protein is CASSFTFGTGGRQPQHF.

J is TRBJ1-5 and V is TRBV5-5; D uncertain. The germline V and J ends were trimmed by 4 bases and 5 bases, with 16 bases remaining between them. The CDR3 sequence is 15 residues long. CDR1 SGHKS and CDR2 YYEKEE come from the germline V gene (reference sequence). Here the CDR3 reads CASSHDPDRDQPQHF. The DNA of the CDR3 is TGTGCCAGCAGCCACGATCCGGATCGGGATCAGCCCCAGCATTTT.

A few counts support this clone. Other DNA sequences from this sample encode an identical CDR3 as well. This rearrangement joins TRBV7-9 to TRBJ2-6; D call uncertain. Looked up from germline, CDR1 is SEHNR and CDR2 is FQNEAQ (reference sequence). The CDR3 covers 15 residues. V was shortened by 2 bases and J by 0 bases, with 5 bases between the two germline ends. The DNA of the CDR3 is TGTGCCAGCAGCTTACGGGTCTCTGGGGCCAACGTCCTGACTTTC. Protein product: CASSLRVSGANVLTF.

The chain couples TRBV6-2 or TRBV6-3 to TRBJ1-5; no clear D gene. The CDR3 sequence is 14 residues long. V shed 2 bases and J shed 2 bases, with 7 bases lying between them. The germline V gene encodes CDR1 MNHEY and CDR2 SVGEGT. CDR3 coding DNA: TGTGCCAGCAGTTACCGGGTTGGCAATCAGCCCCAGCATTTT. This encodes CASSYRVGNQPQHF.

Only one count was recorded for this clone. The V call is TRBV7-2, the J call TRBJ2-5, with D possibly TRBD2 on 7 matching bases. Germline CDR1 is SGHTA and CDR2 is FQGNSA. The V gene lost 5 bases and the J gene lost 2 bases, with 18 bases spanning the gap. This CDR3 is 16 amino acids long. In nucleotides, the CDR3 is TGTGCCAGCAGCCTCCTCTCGGGGGGCGGACAAGAGACCCAGTACTTC. The encoded protein is CASSLLSGGGQETQYF.

The gene calls are TRBV18 and TRBJ1-1, with D unclear. Trimming shortened V by 2 bases and J by 1 base, and 11 bases separated the two germline ends. Looked up from germline, CDR1 is KGHSH and CDR2 is LQKENI. This CDR3 is built from 15 residues. Written as DNA, the CDR3 is TGTGCCAGCTCACCAGGTTTGTCAGGGAACACTGAAGCTTTCTTT. Its translation is CASSPGLSGNTEAFF.

J is TRBJ2-7 and V is TRBV19; possible D gene TRBD2, 5 bases. There are 16 residues in the CDR3. CDR1 is LNHDA, CDR2 SQIVND, per germline (reference sequence). V dropped 0 bases and J dropped 4 bases, with 16 bases sitting between them. The CDR3 region is CASSIEFRDSPYEQYF. The CDR3 DNA follows: TGTGCCAGTAGTATAGAATTTCGGGATTCCCCATACGAGCAGTACTTC.

J is TRBJ1-5 and V is TRBV6-2 or TRBV6-3, with D perhaps matching TRBD1 (5 bases). Germline lookup yields CDR1 MNHEY and CDR2 SVGEGT. The CDR3 has 20 residues. Deletions cut 0 bases from V and 0 bases from J, with 21 bases between. The CDR3 sequence: CASSYSRRQGEKHSNQPQHF. As DNA, the CDR3 is TGTGCCAGCAGTTACTCGCGTAGACAAGGGGAAAAGCATAGCAATCAGCCCCAGCATTTT.

V usage is TRBV15 and J usage is TRBJ1-6, with TRBD1 matching 7 bases. CDR3 length equals 16 residues. Germline lookup yields CDR1 LNHNV and CDR2 YYDKDF (reference sequence). Losses at the gene ends were 8 bases for V and 4 bases for J; bases not matched to a gene: 11. The CDR3 DNA reads TGTGCCACCGGGCTGGACAGGTTCCTTTATAATTCACCCCTCCACTTT. As protein: CATGLDRFLYNSPLHF.

The J gene is TRBJ2-7, the V gene TRBV30; tentatively, D is TRBD1 (7 bases). The V end was cut by 2 bases, the J end by 6 bases, with 14 bases between. This CDR3 is built from 13 residues. Germline CDR1 GTSNPN, CDR2 SVGIG (reference sequence). Here the CDR3 reads CAWSPGGSREQYF. CDR3 coding DNA: TGTGCCTGGAGTCCAGGGGGGAGTCGCGAGCAGTACTTC.

This chain links TRBV5-4 with TRBJ2-7; a possible D gene is TRBD2 (6 bases). This CDR3 is built from 15 residues. The V gene lost 4 bases and the J gene lost 0 bases, with 14 bases spanning the gap. Germline V lookup: CDR1 SGHNT, CDR2 YYREEE (reference sequence). Here the CDR3 reads CASSPPGDSSYEQYF. The CDR3 DNA sequence: TGTGCCAGCAGCCCGCCGGGGGATAGCTCCTACGAGCAGTACTTC.

As DNA, the CDR3 is TGTGCCAGCACTAGACAGGGAGGCAACTATGGCTACACCTTC. Protein sequence: CASTRQGGNYGYTF. This chain links TRBV27 with TRBJ1-2, with 7 bases identical to TRBD1. The V segment lost 7 bases and the J segment 2 bases; nucleotides outside the gene matches: 7. CDR1 and CDR2 (germline): MNHEY, SMNVEV (reference sequence). The CDR3 has 14 amino acids.

J is TRBJ1-5 and V is TRBV15; D is perhaps TRBD1 (5 bases). The CDR3 is 13 amino acids. V lost 5 bases, J lost 3 bases, and 8 bases lay in between. The V gene's germline CDR1 is LNHNV and CDR2 YYDKDF (reference sequence). The CDR3 loop is CATSGGYNQPQHF. The CDR3, as DNA: TGTGCCACCAGCGGGGGGTACAATCAGCCCCAGCATTTT.

The rearrangement uses TRBV2 and TRBJ1-5; D might be TRBD1 (5 bases). CDR1 and CDR2 (germline): SNHLY, FYNNEI. V was pared by 6 bases and J by 6 bases, with 18 bases between. The CDR3 length is 15 residues. The CDR3 region is CASRGRDSLGQPQHF. Written as DNA, the CDR3 is TGTGCCAGCAGAGGACGCGACAGCCTTGGTCAGCCCCAGCATTTT.

The V gene is TRBV18, the J gene TRBJ2-1, with 7 bases that match TRBD2. This CDR3 spans 17 amino acids. In germline, CDR1 is KGHSH, CDR2 LQKENI. V was pared by 3 bases and J by 9 bases, with 17 bases of the junction left unmatched. CDR3 amino acids: CASSPGPSGTSGGEQFF. CDR3 DNA sequence: TGTGCCAGCTCACCGGGTCCGAGCGGGACCTCGGGGGGTGAGCAGTTCTTC.

The J gene is TRBJ1-4, the V gene TRBV6-5; 7 bases are shared with TRBD1. Trimming removed 5 bases from V and 4 bases from J; junction bases left unmatched: 4. CDR3 length equals 14 residues. CDR1 is MNHEY and CDR2 is SVGAGI in the germline V gene. The CDR3 region is CASSRGTVNEKLFF. CDR3 nucleotides: TGTGCCAGCAGTCGCGGGACAGTTAATGAAAAACTGTTTTTT.

As DNA, the CDR3 is TGTGCCAGCAGCCTGCGGACTAGCTTTGAGCAGTTCTTC. Protein: CASSLRTSFEQFF. The chain couples TRBV28 to TRBJ2-1; 8 bases are shared with TRBD2. V shed 6 bases, J shed 9 bases, and the junction held 7 bases outside the gene matches. This CDR3 region has 13 residues. Germline CDR1 and CDR2: MDHEN and SYDVKM. Based on the CDR3 plus reference TRBV28 and TRBJ2-1, the full variable domain is DVKVTQSSRYLVKRTGEKVFLECVQDMDHENMFWYRQDPGLGLRLIYFSYDVKMKEKGDIPEGYSVSREKKERFSLILESASTNQTSMYLCASSLRTSFEQFFGPGTRLTVL.

The chain couples TRBV5-6 to TRBJ2-2; 12 nucleotides align to TRBD1. V gave up 3 bases and J gave up 7 bases; unmatched junction bases: 4. CDR3 length: 15 amino acids. Germline V lookup: CDR1 SGHDT, CDR2 YYEEEE. The CDR3 DNA is TGTGCCAGCAGCTGGGACAGGGGGCGGAACGGGGAGCTGTTTTTT. This sequence encodes CASSWDRGRNGELFF.

The V gene is TRBV7-3, the J gene TRBJ1-5, with D perhaps matching TRBD1 (6 bases). CDR1 is SGHTA, CDR2 FQGTGA, per germline. Trimming removed 2 bases from V and 2 bases from J, with 10 bases in between. This CDR3 comprises 15 residues. The CDR3 spells CASSLGGDGNQPQHF. CDR3 bases: TGTGCCAGCAGCTTAGGGGGCGACGGCAATCAGCCCCAGCATTTT. Full variable domain (missing parts from reference TRBV7-3 and TRBJ1-5): GAGVSQTPSNKVTEKGKYVELRCDPISGHTALYWYRQSLGQGPEFLIYFQGTGAADDSGLPNDRFFAVRPEGSVSTLKIQRTERGDSAVYLCASSLGGDGNQPQHFGDGTRLSIL.

The V gene is TRBV27, the J gene TRBJ1-1, with a tentative D call TRBD1 (5 bases). CDR1 is MNHEY, CDR2 SMNVEV, per germline (reference sequence). The length of the CDR3 is 16 residues. Between the trimmed V and J ends, which lost 6 bases and 4 bases, there was a span of 21 bases. The CDR3 region is CASRGLYGGGFTEAFF. CDR3 DNA: TGTGCCAGCAGGGGCCTTTATGGGGGAGGATTCACTGAAGCTTTCTTT.

This chain links TRBV27 with TRBJ2-1; D gene ambiguous. In germline, CDR1 is MNHEY, CDR2 SMNVEV (reference sequence). CDR3 length equals 16 residues. Trimming cost V 7 bases and J 6 bases, with 22 bases left between them. This CDR3 is CASNHGARPPPNEQFF. CDR3 DNA sequence: TGTGCCAGCAACCACGGAGCTAGGCCTCCCCCCAATGAGCAGTTCTTC.